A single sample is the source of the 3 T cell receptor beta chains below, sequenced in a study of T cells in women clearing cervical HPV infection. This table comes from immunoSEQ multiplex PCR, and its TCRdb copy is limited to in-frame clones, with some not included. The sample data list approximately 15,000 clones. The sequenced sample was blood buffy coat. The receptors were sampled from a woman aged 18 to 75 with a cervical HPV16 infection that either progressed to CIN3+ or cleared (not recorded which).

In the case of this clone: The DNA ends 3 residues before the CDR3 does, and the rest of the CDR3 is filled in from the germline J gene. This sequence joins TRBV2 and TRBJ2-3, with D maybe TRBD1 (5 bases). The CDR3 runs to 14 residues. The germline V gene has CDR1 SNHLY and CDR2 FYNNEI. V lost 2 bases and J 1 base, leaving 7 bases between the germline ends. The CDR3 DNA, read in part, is TGTGCCAGCAGTGAACAAGGGGGCACAGATACG. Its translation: CASSEQGGTDT. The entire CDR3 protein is CASSEQGGTDTQYF.

The CDR3 protein is CASSPRDRAQYF. CDR3 DNA (partial): TGTGCCAGCAGCCCCCGGGACAGGGCT. V gene TRBV28 combines with J gene TRBJ2-4; the match to TRBD1 covers 9 bases. With the read ending 3 residues before the CDR3 end, the germline J gene is used to fill in that end. The CDR3 is made up of 12 amino acids. Germline CDR1 reads MDHEN; CDR2 reads SYDVKM. The full variable domain, in which reference TRBV28 and TRBJ2-4 provide the parts outside the CDR3, is DVKVTQSSRYLVKRTGEKVFLECVQDMDHENMFWYRQDPGLGLRLIYFSYDVKMKEKGDIPEGYSVSREKKERFSLILESASTNQTSMYLCASSPRDRAQYFGAGTRLSVL.

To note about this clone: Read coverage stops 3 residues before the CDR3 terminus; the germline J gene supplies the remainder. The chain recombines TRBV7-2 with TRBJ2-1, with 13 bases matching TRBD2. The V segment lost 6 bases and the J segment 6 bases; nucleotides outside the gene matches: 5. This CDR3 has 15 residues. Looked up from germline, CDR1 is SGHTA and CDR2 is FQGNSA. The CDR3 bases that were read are TGTGCCAGCAGGACAACTAGCGGGGGGGCCAATGAG. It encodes CASRTTSGGANE. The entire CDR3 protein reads CASRTTSGGANEQFF.